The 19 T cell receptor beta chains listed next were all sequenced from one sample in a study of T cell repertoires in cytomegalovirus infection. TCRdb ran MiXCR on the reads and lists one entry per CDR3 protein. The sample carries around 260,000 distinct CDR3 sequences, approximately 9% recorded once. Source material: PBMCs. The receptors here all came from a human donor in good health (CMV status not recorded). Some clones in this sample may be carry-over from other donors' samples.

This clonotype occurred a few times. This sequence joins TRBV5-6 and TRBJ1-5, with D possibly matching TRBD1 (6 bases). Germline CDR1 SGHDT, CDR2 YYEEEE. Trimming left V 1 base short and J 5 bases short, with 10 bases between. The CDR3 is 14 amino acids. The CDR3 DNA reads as TGTGCCAGCAGCTTGTACAGGGATTATCAGCCCCAGCATTTT. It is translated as CASSLYRDYQPQHF.

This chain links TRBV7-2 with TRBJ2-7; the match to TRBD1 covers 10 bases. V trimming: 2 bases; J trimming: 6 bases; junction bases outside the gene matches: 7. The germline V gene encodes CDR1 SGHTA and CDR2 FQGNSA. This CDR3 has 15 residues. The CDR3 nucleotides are TGTGCCAGCAGCTTACTCCCGGGGACAGGGGTCGAGCAGTACTTC. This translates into CASSLLPGTGVEQYF.

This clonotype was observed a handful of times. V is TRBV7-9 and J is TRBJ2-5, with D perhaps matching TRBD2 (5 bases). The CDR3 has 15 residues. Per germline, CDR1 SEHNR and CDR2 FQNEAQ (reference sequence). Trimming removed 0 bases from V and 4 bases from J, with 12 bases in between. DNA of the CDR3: TGTGCCAGCAGCTTAGCTTCCCCGGGGAGAGAGACCCAGTACTTC. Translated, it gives CASSLASPGRETQYF. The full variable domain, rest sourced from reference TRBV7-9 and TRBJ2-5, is DTGVSQNPRHKITKRGQNVTFRCDPISEHNRLYWYRQTLGQGPEFLTYFQNEAQLEKSRLLSDRFSAERPKGSFSTLEIQRTEQGDSAMYLCASSLASPGRETQYFGPGTRLLVL.

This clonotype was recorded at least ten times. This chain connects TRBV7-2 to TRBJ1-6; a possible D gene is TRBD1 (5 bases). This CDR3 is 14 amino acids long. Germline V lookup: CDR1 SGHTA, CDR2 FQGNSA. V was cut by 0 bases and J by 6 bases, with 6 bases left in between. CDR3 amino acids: CASSLAGGNSPLHF. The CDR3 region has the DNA TGTGCCAGCAGCTTAGCGGGGGGTAATTCACCCCTCCACTTT.

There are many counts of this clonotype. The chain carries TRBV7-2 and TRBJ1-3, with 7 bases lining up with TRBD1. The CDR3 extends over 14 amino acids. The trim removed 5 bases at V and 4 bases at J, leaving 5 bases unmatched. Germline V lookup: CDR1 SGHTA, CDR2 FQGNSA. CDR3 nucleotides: TGTGCCAGCAGCCCGGACAGGTCCGGAAACACCATATATTTT. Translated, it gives CASSPDRSGNTIYF.

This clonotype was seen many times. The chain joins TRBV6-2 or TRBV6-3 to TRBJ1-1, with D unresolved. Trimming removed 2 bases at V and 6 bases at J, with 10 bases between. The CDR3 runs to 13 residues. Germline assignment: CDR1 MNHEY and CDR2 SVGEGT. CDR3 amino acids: CASSYPPLAEAFF. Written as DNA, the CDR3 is TGTGCCAGCAGTTACCCCCCTTTGGCTGAAGCTTTCTTT.

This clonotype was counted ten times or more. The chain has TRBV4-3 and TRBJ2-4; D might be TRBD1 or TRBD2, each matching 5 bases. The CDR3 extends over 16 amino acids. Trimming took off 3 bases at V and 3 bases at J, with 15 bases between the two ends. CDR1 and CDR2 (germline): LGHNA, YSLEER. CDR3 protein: CASSQETGTSKNIQYF. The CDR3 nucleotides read TGCGCCAGCAGCCAGGAAACCGGGACCAGCAAAAACATTCAGTACTTC.

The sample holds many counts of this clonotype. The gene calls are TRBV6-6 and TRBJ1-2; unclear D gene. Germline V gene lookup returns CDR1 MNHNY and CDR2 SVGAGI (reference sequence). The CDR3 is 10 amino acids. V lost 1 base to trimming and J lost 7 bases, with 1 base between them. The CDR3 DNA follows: TGTGCCAGCAGTTACTTTGGCTACACCTTC. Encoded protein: CASSYFGYTF.

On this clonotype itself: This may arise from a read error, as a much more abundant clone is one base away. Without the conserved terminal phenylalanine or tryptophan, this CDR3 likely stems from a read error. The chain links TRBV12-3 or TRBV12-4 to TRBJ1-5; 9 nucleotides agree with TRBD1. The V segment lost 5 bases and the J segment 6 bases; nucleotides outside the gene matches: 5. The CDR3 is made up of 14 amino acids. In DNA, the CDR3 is TGTGCCAGCAGTACCGGGACAGGGATTCAGCCCCAGCATATT. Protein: CASSTGTGIQPQHI.

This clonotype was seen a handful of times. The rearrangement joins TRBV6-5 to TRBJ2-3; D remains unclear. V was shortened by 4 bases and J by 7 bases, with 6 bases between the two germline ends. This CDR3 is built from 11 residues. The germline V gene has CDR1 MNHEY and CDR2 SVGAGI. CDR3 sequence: CASSSLYTQYF. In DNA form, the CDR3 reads TGTGCCAGCAGTTCCCTATATACGCAGTATTTT.

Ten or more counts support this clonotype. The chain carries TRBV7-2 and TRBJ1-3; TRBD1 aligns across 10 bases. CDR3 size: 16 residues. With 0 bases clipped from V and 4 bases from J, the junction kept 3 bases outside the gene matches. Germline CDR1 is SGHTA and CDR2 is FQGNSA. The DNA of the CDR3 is TGTGCCAGCAGCTTAGCGGGGACAGGGGTCGGAAACACCATATATTTT. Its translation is CASSLAGTGVGNTIYF.

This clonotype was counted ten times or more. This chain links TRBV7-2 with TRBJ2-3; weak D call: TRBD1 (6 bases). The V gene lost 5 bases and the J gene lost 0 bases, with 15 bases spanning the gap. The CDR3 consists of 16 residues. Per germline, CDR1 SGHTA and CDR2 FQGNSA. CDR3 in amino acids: CASSPRWDTSTDTQYF. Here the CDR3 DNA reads TGTGCCAGCAGCCCTAGGTGGGACACAAGCACAGATACGCAGTATTTT.

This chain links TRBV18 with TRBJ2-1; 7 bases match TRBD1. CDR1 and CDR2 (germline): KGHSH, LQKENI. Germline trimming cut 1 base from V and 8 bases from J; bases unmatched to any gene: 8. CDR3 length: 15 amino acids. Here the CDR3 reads CASSPQKGAADEQFF. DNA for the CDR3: TGTGCCAGCTCACCACAAAAGGGGGCGGCGGATGAGCAGTTCTTC.

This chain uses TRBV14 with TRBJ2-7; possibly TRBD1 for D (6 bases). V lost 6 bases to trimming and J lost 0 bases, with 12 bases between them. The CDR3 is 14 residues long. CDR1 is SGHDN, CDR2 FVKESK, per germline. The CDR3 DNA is TGTGCCAGCAGTCCACAGGGAAACTCCTACGAGCAGTACTTC. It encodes CASSPQGNSYEQYF.

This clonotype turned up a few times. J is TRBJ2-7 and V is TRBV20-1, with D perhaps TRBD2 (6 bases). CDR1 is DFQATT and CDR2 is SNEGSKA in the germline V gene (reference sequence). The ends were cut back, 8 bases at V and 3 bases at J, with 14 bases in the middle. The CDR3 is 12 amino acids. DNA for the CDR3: TGCAGTCGGGACTCGCTGAACTACGAGCAGTACTTC. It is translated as CSRDSLNYEQYF.

CDR3: CASSEPGLAGPSSYNEQFF. CDR3 coding DNA: TGTGCCAGCAGTGAACCGGGACTAGCGGGCCCTAGCTCCTACAATGAGCAGTTCTTC. The V call is TRBV6-1, the J call TRBJ2-1, with TRBD2 matching 12 bases. This CDR3 comprises 19 residues. V lost 2 bases to trimming and J lost 0 bases; unmatched junction nucleotides: 8. Germline assignment: CDR1 MNHNS and CDR2 SASEGT.

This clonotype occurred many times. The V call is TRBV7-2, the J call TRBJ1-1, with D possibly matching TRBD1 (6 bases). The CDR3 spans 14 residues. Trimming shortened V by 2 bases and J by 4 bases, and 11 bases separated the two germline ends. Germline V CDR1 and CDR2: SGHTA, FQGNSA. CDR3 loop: CASSLIPRGTEAFF. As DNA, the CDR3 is TGTGCCAGCAGCTTAATCCCCAGGGGCACTGAAGCTTTCTTT.

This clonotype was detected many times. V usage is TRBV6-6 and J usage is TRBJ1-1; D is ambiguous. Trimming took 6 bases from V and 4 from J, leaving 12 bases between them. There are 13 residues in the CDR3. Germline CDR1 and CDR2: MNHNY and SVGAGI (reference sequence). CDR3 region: CASRSGGSTEAFF. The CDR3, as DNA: TGTGCCAGCAGATCTGGTGGGTCCACTGAAGCTTTCTTT.

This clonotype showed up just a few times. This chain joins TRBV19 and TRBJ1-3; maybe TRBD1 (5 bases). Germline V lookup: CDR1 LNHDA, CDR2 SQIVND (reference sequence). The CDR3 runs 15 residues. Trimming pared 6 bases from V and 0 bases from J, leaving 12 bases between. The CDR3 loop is CASSSDGHSGNTIYF. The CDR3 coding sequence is TGTGCCAGTAGCTCGGACGGACACTCTGGAAACACCATATATTTT.